The rows below give T cell receptor beta chains drawn from one sample of a study of breast tumors, draining lymph nodes, adjacent tissues. TCRdb analysed the multiplex PCR reads with MiXCR anew, one entry per CDR3 protein. Among around 190,000 distinct CDR3 sequences, roughly a third were seen once, and the ten largest hold approximately 4.2%. Specimen: axillary lymph node tissue. The receptors were gathered from a female donor with breast cancer. Some clones in this sample may be carry-over from other donors' samples. Each CDR3 is given with its conserved first and last residue. The D gene is left open where the match is weak. Only some rows state a clone size, as once, few, many or a class for expanded clones.

TRBJ1-5 | TRBV6-5 | once | TRBD1 | CASSWSGTGGNQPQHF | TGTGCCAGCAGTTGGTCCGGGACAGGGGGCAATCAACCCCAGCATTTT
TRBJ2-3 | TRBV3-1 | . | TRBD1 | CASSRDSLTDTQYF | TGTGCCAGCAGCCGGGACAGCCTCACAGATACGCAGTATTTT
TRBJ2-1 | TRBV20-1 | many | TRBD2 | CSAWELAGSSYNEQFF | TGCAGTGCTTGGGAACTAGCGGGGAGCTCCTACAATGAGCAGTTCTTC
TRBJ2-2 | TRBV6-6 | many | TRBD1 | CAMRTGGIGELFF | TGTGCCATGAGGACAGGGGGCATCGGGGAGCTGTTTTTT
TRBJ1-3 | TRBV4-3 | . | TRBD1 | CASSQDLGQGTGNTIYF | TGCGCCAGCAGCCAAGATTTGGGACAGGGGACCGGAAACACCATATATTTT
TRBJ2-1 | TRBV7-2 | many | TRBD2 | CASSSRGTSVYNEQFF | TGTGCCAGCAGCTCTAGAGGGACTAGCGTCTACAATGAGCAGTTCTTC
TRBJ2-3 | TRBV19 | . | . | CASSSSGSYEQYTDTQYF | TGTGCCAGTAGTAGTAGCGGTTCCTACGAGCAGTACACAGATACGCAGTATTTT
TRBJ2-7 | TRBV6-2/TRBV6-3 | . | . | CASRRWGDEQYF | TGTGCCAGCAGGAGGTGGGGGGACGAGCAGTACTTC
TRBJ1-6 | TRBV7-8 | many | . | CASSPGRQVFYNSPLHF | TGTGCCAGCAGCCCGGGGAGACAGGTGTTCTATAATTCACCCCTCCACTTT
TRBJ1-6 | TRBV19 | many | . | CASSIAPDLLSNSPLHF | TGTGCCAGTAGTATAGCCCCGGATCTTCTATCTAATTCACCCCTCCACTTT
TRBJ2-7 | TRBV6-1 | few | TRBD2 | CASESLAGESYEQYF | TGTGCCAGCGAATCACTAGCGGGAGAGTCCTACGAGCAGTACTTC
TRBJ1-1 | TRBV28 | . | . | CASSLGASYTEAFF | TGTGCCAGCAGTTTGGGGGCTTCGTACACTGAAGCTTTCTTT
TRBJ2-3 | TRBV11-3 | . | TRBD2 | CASTLRGTSGGSYEQYF | TGTGCCAGCACTCTGAGGGGGACTAGCGGGGGGAGCTACGAGCAGTATTTT
TRBJ1-1 | TRBV11-3 | few | TRBD1 | CASSLGTGKNTEAFF | TGTGCCAGCAGCCTCGGGACAGGGAAGAACACTGAAGCTTTCTTT
TRBJ1-3 | TRBV7-9 | many | . | CASSETGSGNTIYF | TGTGCCAGCAGCGAGACGGGTTCTGGAAACACCATATATTTT
TRBJ2-1 | TRBV6-1 | . | . | CASSEFNKGPYNERFF | TGTGCCAGCAGTGAATTTAATAAGGGCCCCTACAATGAGCGGTTCTTC